This T cell receptor (beta chain) is drawn from a study of blood T cell repertoires in COVID-19. Per the germline V gene, CDR1 is MGHRA and CDR2 is YSYEKL. The V gene end was trimmed by 1 base and the J gene end by 4 bases; junction bases not matched to a gene: 8. The CDR3 length is 16 residues. Clones were sequenced by immunoSEQ multiplex PCR, and TCRdb holds only the in-frame ones, with some missing. The data show over 250,000 clones, 75% to 90% seen once. V is TRBV4-1 and J is TRBJ1-2, with 8 bases aligning to TRBD1. The sequenced sample was peripheral blood. This sequence was found in a woman aged 40 to 55 who had recovered from COVID-19. The chain's CDR3 is CASSQGTGGAGYGYTF. CDR3 DNA sequence: TGCGCCAGCAGCCAAGGCACAGGGGGAGCCGGCTATGGCTACACCTTC.